A selection of T cell receptor beta chains follows, all from one sample in a study of prognosis after radiotherapy for stage I lung cancer. In TCRdb, the multiplex PCR reads were re-called with MiXCR into one record per CDR3 protein. The repertoire holds 26,000 or so distinct CDR3 sequences, with 30% as singletons. The starting material was PBMCs, obtained before or after stereotactic body radiation therapy (not recorded which). These receptors all come from a donor aged 50 or older with non-small cell lung cancer. Both conserved end residues are trimmed from each CDR3. The D gene is left open where the match is weak.

V	D	J	CDR3
TRBV11-2	TRBD1	TRBJ1-5	ASSLAQTGGQPQH
TRBV7-7	.	TRBJ2-1	ASSGGPYNEQF
TRBV12-3/TRBV12-4	.	TRBJ2-1	ASSLGVGRAVYNEQF
TRBV2	.	TRBJ2-7	ASKGVASDHEQY
TRBV5-1	.	TRBJ1-1	ASSLGAAVNTEAF
TRBV7-9	.	TRBJ1-5	ASSLGPEYQPRH
TRBV7-2	.	TRBJ2-3	ASRARGSIDTQY
TRBV10-2	.	TRBJ2-7	ATRGLSIIKIKDEQY
TRBV6-2/TRBV6-3	.	TRBJ1-6	ASSRETDSPLH
TRBV27	TRBD1	TRBJ2-6	ASSRRDRGSSGANVLT
TRBV2	.	TRBJ1-2	ASGGTRQT
TRBV5-1	TRBD2	TRBJ2-2	ASTLRLAGETGELF
TRBV12-3/TRBV12-4	.	TRBJ1-2	ASSLNFPDYT
TRBV5-1	TRBD2	TRBJ2-5	ASRGSGGSRETQY
TRBV20-1	.	TRBJ2-6	SALNSGANVLT
TRBV5-1	.	TRBJ1-1	ASSLSARANTEAF
TRBV10-3	TRBD2	TRBJ2-1	AIQLGGASYNEQF
TRBV11-2	TRBD1	TRBJ1-1	ASSPDRGTEAF
TRBV18	TRBD1	TRBJ2-7	ASSPQGAGQYEQY
TRBV6-5	TRBD1	TRBJ2-7	ASSFHRGREQY
TRBV30	.	TRBJ1-2	AWSRLGYGYT
TRBV5-1	.	TRBJ1-3	ASSRGDSLSGNTIY
TRBV5-5	TRBD1	TRBJ2-6	ASSFYRDRGSGANVLT
TRBV7-2	.	TRBJ2-5	ASSEAGETQY
TRBV7-9	.	TRBJ2-7	ASSLGFGSEQY
TRBV29-1	TRBD1	TRBJ2-5	SATSGTGGKETQY
TRBV6-1	.	TRBJ1-2	ASSRQFNYGYT
TRBV20-1	.	TRBJ2-3	SAPGGRGEIDTQY
TRBV27	.	TRBJ1-1	ASSEYGASEAF
TRBV18	.	TRBJ1-5	ASSTRDTNQPQH
TRBV27	.	TRBJ1-1	ASSFALATEAF
TRBV30	.	TRBJ1-1	ASLTYRANTEAF
TRBV27	TRBD1	TRBJ2-1	ASSRRTGGRSNEQF
TRBV20-1	TRBD1	TRBJ1-6	SAHSDRGNSPLH
TRBV6-9	.	TRBJ1-5	ASSYGAGRQPQH
TRBV28	.	TRBJ2-6	ASSPDGLSGANVLT
TRBV28	.	TRBJ2-3	ASSLLPDTQY
TRBV25-1	.	TRBJ2-1	ASSGDRDFYNEQF
TRBV5-1	.	TRBJ2-1	ASSSMTGTNLGNEQF
TRBV28	.	TRBJ1-2	ASSLTGGRSYGYT
TRBV12-3/TRBV12-4	.	TRBJ1-2	ASSLKDRRGYGYT
TRBV11-3	.	TRBJ1-1	ASSLSRLNTEAF
TRBV20-1	.	TRBJ1-5	SAPWAGSNQPQH
TRBV19	TRBD1	TRBJ1-2	ASRGQPLIWGGYI
TRBV30	.	TRBJ2-3	AWSRTGLGADTQY
TRBV5-1	TRBD1	TRBJ2-2	ASSFAGQGTGELF
TRBV6-2/TRBV6-3	TRBD2	TRBJ2-3	ASSLSAGTTTDTQY
TRBV19	.	TRBJ1-6	ASSWGTRNSPLH
TRBV20-1	.	TRBJ1-3	SARDHTRLTRSIY
TRBV6-4	.	TRBJ2-1	ASSRDGSRPDEQF
TRBV12-3/TRBV12-4	TRBD2	TRBJ2-3	ASSLVSGGVTDTQY
TRBV19	.	TRBJ2-7	ASSLSSEYEQY